The 18 T cell receptor beta chains below all came from one sample that was sequenced in a study of blood T cell repertoires in COVID-19. This table comes from immunoSEQ multiplex PCR, and its TCRdb copy is limited to in-frame clones, with some not included. The sample yields about 180,000 clones, roughly 89% seen once. Sequencing was done on a sample of PBMCs or T cells enriched from blood (not recorded which). The receptors come from a woman aged 40 to 50 with acute COVID-19.

This rearrangement joins TRBV9 to TRBJ2-1; the match to TRBD2 covers 7 bases. With 4 bases clipped from V and 8 bases from J, the junction kept 9 bases outside the gene matches. Looked up from germline, CDR1 is SGDLS and CDR2 is YYNGEE. The CDR3 is made up of 14 amino acids. This chain's CDR3 is CASSSQDGRDEQFF. CDR3 bases: TGTGCCAGCAGCTCCCAGGATGGGAGGGATGAGCAGTTCTTC.

This clone was seen just once. The chain joins TRBV5-8 to TRBJ2-1, with 10 bases that match TRBD1. V shed 2 bases and J 4 bases; nucleotides not matched to a gene: 3. The CDR3 contains 15 residues. Germline CDR1 is SGHTS and CDR2 is YDEGEE. CDR3 sequence: CASSLGTGEYNEQFF. The CDR3, as DNA: TGTGCCAGCAGCTTAGGGACAGGGGAATACAATGAGCAGTTCTTC.

This clone was seen just once. This chain connects TRBV10-3 to TRBJ2-3; TRBD1 matches at 10 bases. The CDR3 totals 13 residues. CDR1 is ENHRY and CDR2 is SYGVKD in the germline V gene. V was pared by 8 bases and J by 5 bases, with 4 bases of the junction left unmatched. DNA of the CDR3: TGTGCCATCCTCGGACAGGGGGAAGATACGCAGTATTTT. Its protein product is CAILGQGEDTQYF.

This chain connects TRBV28 to TRBJ1-2; 7 nucleotides match TRBD1. The trim removed 2 bases at V and 2 bases at J, leaving 8 bases unmatched. CDR3 length: 16 residues. Germline CDR1 and CDR2: MDHEN and SYDVKM. The CDR3 DNA reads TGTGCCAGCAGTTTAACGGCCGGACAGGCCAACTATGGCTACACCTTC. Translation gives CASSLTAGQANYGYTF.

This CDR3 reads CASSPDRYNGYTF. CDR3 DNA: TGTGCCAGCAGTCCCGACAGGTATAATGGCTACACCTTC. The rearrangement joins TRBV6-5 to TRBJ1-2; D might be TRBD1 (6 bases). Germline CDR1 and CDR2: MNHEY and SVGAGI. V shed 5 bases and J shed 6 bases, with 13 bases lying between them. The length of the CDR3 is 13 residues.

The chain is built from TRBV9 and TRBJ2-7; TRBD2 matches at 8 bases. The germline V gene has CDR1 SGDLS and CDR2 YYNGEE. Trimming cost V 0 bases and J 3 bases; bases outside gene matches: 2. The length of the CDR3 is 14 residues. Here the CDR3 reads CASSVASGSYEQYF. The CDR3 DNA follows: TGTGCCAGCAGCGTAGCGAGCGGGAGCTACGAGCAGTACTTC.

The chain links TRBV19 to TRBJ2-7; 10 nucleotides align to TRBD1. J lost 5 bases, V lost 6 bases, and 16 bases had no gene match. Per germline, CDR1 LNHDA and CDR2 SQIVND (reference sequence). CDR3 length: 17 amino acids. The CDR3 DNA sequence: TGTGCCAGTAGCGGCGGCCCCCCCGGGACAGGGGTAGACGAGCAGTACTTC. Its protein is CASSGGPPGTGVDEQYF.

This clone appeared once. The chain links TRBV4-1 to TRBJ2-6, with a weak D call TRBD2 (5 bases). Germline V gene sequence: CDR1 MGHRA, CDR2 YSYEKL. The V and J ends lost 7 bases and 2 bases respectively, with 9 bases between them. CDR3 length equals 14 residues. The CDR3 here is CASTEGPGANVLTF. The CDR3 DNA reads as TGCGCCAGCACCGAGGGCCCTGGGGCCAACGTCCTGACTTTC.

This sequence joins TRBV5-8 and TRBJ2-2; 7 bases fit TRBD1. V gave up 2 bases and J gave up 5 bases; unmatched junction bases: 3. CDR3 size: 14 residues. Per the germline V gene, CDR1 is SGHTS and CDR2 is YDEGEE. The DNA for the CDR3 is TGTGCCAGCAGCTTAGGGACAGCTACCGGGGAGCTGTTTTTT. This translates into CASSLGTATGELFF.

The chain has TRBV2 and TRBJ2-1; 7 nucleotides align to TRBD2. Trimming took 8 bases from V and 4 from J; bases not matched to a gene: 11. The CDR3 covers 15 residues. The germline gives CDR1 SNHLY, CDR2 FYNNEI. CDR3 coding DNA: TGTGCCAGCGATAAAAGCGGGGCTCCGTACAATGAGCAGTTCTTC. It is translated as CASDKSGAPYNEQFF. Supplemented by reference TRBV2 and TRBJ2-1, the full variable domain reads EPEVTQTPSHQVTQMGQEVILRCVPISNHLYFYWYRQILGQKVEFLVSFYNNEISEKSEIFDDQFSVERPDGSNFTLKIRSTKLEDSAMYFCASDKSGAPYNEQFFGPGTRLTVL.

V gene TRBV27 combines with J gene TRBJ2-7; 10 nucleotides match TRBD1. The CDR3 consists of 15 residues. V was clipped by 5 bases and J by 6 bases; unmatched bases: 10. Germline-derived CDR1 and CDR2 are MNHEY and SMNVEV (reference sequence). CDR3 DNA sequence: TGTGCCAGCAGTCAACGACAGGGGGCGGGGTCCGAGCAGTACTTC. The encoded protein is CASSQRQGAGSEQYF.

This chain joins TRBV25-1 and TRBJ1-6, with D possibly matching TRBD1 (5 bases). From germline, CDR1 is MGHDK and CDR2 SYGVNS. The germline V and J ends were trimmed by 6 bases and 3 bases, with 9 bases remaining between them. The CDR3 has 14 residues. The CDR3 protein is CASRETVYNSPLHF. CDR3 DNA: TGTGCCAGCAGGGAGACAGTCTATAATTCACCCCTCCACTTT.

CDR3 sequence: CASSYTGLAGARETQYF. Written as DNA, the CDR3 is TGTGCCAGCAGTTACACGGGACTAGCGGGAGCGCGGGAGACCCAGTACTTC. The rearrangement uses TRBV6-2 or TRBV6-3 and TRBJ2-5; 14 bases are shared with TRBD2. The CDR3 sequence is 17 residues long. The germline CDR1 and CDR2 sequences are MNHEY and SVGEGT. The V segment lost 2 bases and the J segment 5 bases; nucleotides outside the gene matches: 7.

This sequence joins TRBV6-2 or TRBV6-3 and TRBJ2-1, with 10 positions matching TRBD2. The CDR3 extends over 15 amino acids. The germline CDR1 and CDR2 sequences are MNHEY and SVGEGT. With 2 bases clipped from V and 6 bases from J, the junction kept 4 bases outside the gene matches. The CDR3 nucleotides read TGTGCCAGCAGTTACCGGACTAGCGGAACCAATGAGCAGTTCTTC. Translating it yields CASSYRTSGTNEQFF.

The J gene is TRBJ1-1, the V gene TRBV12-3 or TRBV12-4; D remains unclear. This CDR3 is built from 13 residues. V lost 3 bases, J lost 4 bases, and 9 bases lay in between. The CDR3 DNA follows: TGTGCCAGCAGTTTGGAGAGGCCCACTGAAGCTTTCTTT. Its protein product is CASSLERPTEAFF.

This clone was counted a few times. V usage is TRBV9 and J usage is TRBJ1-1; D unclear. The CDR3 runs 14 residues. V gave up 4 bases and J gave up 1 base, with 11 bases separating them. Germline V gene lookup returns CDR1 SGDLS and CDR2 YYNGEE. The CDR3 DNA follows: TGTGCCAGCAGCCCTACTCCATGGAACACTGAAGCTTTCTTT. It yields the protein CASSPTPWNTEAFF.

The V and J genes are TRBV7-3 and TRBJ2-6, with 10 bases that match TRBD1. The CDR3 extends over 19 amino acids. V lost 1 base and J lost 0; bases outside the gene matches: 6. Looked up from germline, CDR1 is SGHTA and CDR2 is FQGTGA. The CDR3 region is CASSLRGDRGPSGANVLTF. CDR3 bases: TGTGCCAGCAGCTTAAGAGGGGACAGGGGACCCTCTGGGGCCAACGTCCTGACTTTC. The full variable domain, its missing parts supplied by reference TRBV7-3 and TRBJ2-6, is GAGVSQTPSNKVTEKGKYVELRCDPISGHTALYWYRQSLGQGPEFLIYFQGTGAADDSGLPNDRFFAVRPEGSVSTLKIQRTERGDSAVYLCASSLRGDRGPSGANVLTFGAGSRLTVL.

J is TRBJ1-5 and V is TRBV19, with a possible D match to TRBD1 (5 bases). V was clipped by 5 bases and J by 0 bases, with 8 bases between them. This CDR3 is 14 amino acids long. Germline CDR1 LNHDA, CDR2 SQIVND (reference sequence). The CDR3: CASSAQDSNQPQHF. Here the CDR3 DNA reads TGTGCCAGTAGTGCACAGGATAGCAATCAGCCCCAGCATTTT. Full variable domain (outside the CDR3, taken from reference TRBV19 and TRBJ1-5): DGGITQSPKYLFRKEGQNVTLSCEQNLNHDAMYWYRQDPGQGLRLIYYSQIVNDFQKGDIAEGYSVSREKKESFPLTVTSAQKNPTAFYLCASSAQDSNQPQHFGDGTRLSIL.